A selection of T cell receptor beta chains follows, all from one sample in a study of post-analysis software for immune sequencing data. TCRdb used MiXCR to reprocess the PCR reads, holding one entry per CDR3 protein. The sample contains 800,000 to 950,000 distinct CDR3 sequences, 53% of which appear only once. The sample comprised blood. These receptors came from a girl aged 10 to 17 with multiple sclerosis. Each CDR3 is given with its conserved first and last residue. The D gene is left open where the match is weak. Not all rows give a size; the values are once, few, many and, for expanded clones, a class.

j_call v_call d_call clone_size cdr3_nt cdr3_aa
TRBJ2-3 TRBV2 TRBD1 few TGTGCCAGCAGTGACTACAGGGGGTATTTT CASSDYRGYF
TRBJ2-6 TRBV15 - - TGTGCCACCAGCAGAGTAGGGCCTTCTGGGGCCAACGTCCTGACTTTC CATSRVGPSGANVLTF
TRBJ1-2 TRBV9 - - TGTGCCAGCAGCGGGGAGGGGGGGCAGAACTATGGCTACACCTTC CASSGEGGQNYGYTF
TRBJ2-5 TRBV7-8 TRBD2 many TGTGCCAGCAGCTTCCTCCGGACTAGCGGGATCGGGACCCAGTACTTC CASSFLRTSGIGTQYF
TRBJ2-5 TRBV7-9 - - TGTGCCAGCAGCGCTAGGAGCCTGGTGGAGACCCAGTACTTC CASSARSLVETQYF
TRBJ2-7 TRBV5-1 - - TGCGCCAGCAGCGGGAGCCGGGCTCAAGAGCAGTACTTC CASSGSRAQEQYF
TRBJ1-4 TRBV7-9 - - TGTGCCAGCAGCCCGAGACGCAGACTCACAACTAATGAAAAACTGTTTTTT CASSPRRRLTTNEKLFF
TRBJ2-1 TRBV5-1 TRBD1 - TGCGCCAGCAGAGTAAACAGGGGGTATGAGCAGTTCTTC CASRVNRGYEQFF
TRBJ2-7 TRBV6-2/TRBV6-3 - - TGTGCCAGCAGTTACGCGGGGCCCCACGAGCAGTACTTC CASSYAGPHEQYF
TRBJ2-3 TRBV7-6 TRBD1 - TGTGCCAGCAGCCCGGCGAGACAGGGGATAACAGATACGCAGTATTTT CASSPARQGITDTQYF
TRBJ2-1 TRBV4-2 TRBD2 - TGTGCCAGCAGCCAAATTCAGATCCTAGCGGGGGACAATGAGCAGTTCTTC CASSQIQILAGDNEQFF
TRBJ1-2 TRBV7-9 TRBD1 - TGTGCCAGCAGCTTTAAGGACAGGGACGGCTACACCTTC CASSFKDRDGYTF
TRBJ2-3 TRBV12-3/TRBV12-4 - - TGTGCCAGCAGTTTTCGGCAGGTTGGAAATACGCAGTATTTT CASSFRQVGNTQYF
TRBJ2-4 TRBV4-2 TRBD2 few TGTGCCAGCAGCCAAGGATCTAGCGGGGGGGGAAACATTCAGTACTTC CASSQGSSGGGNIQYF
TRBJ1-5 TRBV6-1 - few TGTGCCAGCAGTGGGTCCGGGAGGAGCAATCAGCCCCAGCATTTT CASSGSGRSNQPQHF
TRBJ1-1 TRBV4-1 - - TGCGCCAGCAGCCAGCCCCGGAGGGGACACACTGAAGCTTTCTTT CASSQPRRGHTEAFF
TRBJ2-5 TRBV3-1 - - TGTGCCAGCAGCTCCTTGGGCGTCGGGTTTCAAGAGACCCAGTACTTC CASSSLGVGFQETQYF
TRBJ2-7 TRBV15 TRBD2 - TGTGCCACCAGCAGAGTGGGGAGACTAGCGATCTCCTACGAGCAGTACTTC CATSRVGRLAISYEQYF
TRBJ2-6 TRBV5-1 - - TGCGCCAGCAGCTCGCCGGGACATTCACGCTCTGGGGCCAACGTCCTGACTTTC CASSSPGHSRSGANVLTF
TRBJ2-7 TRBV10-3 - - TGTGCCATCAGCTACGGCGACGGGGAGCAGTACTTC CAISYGDGEQYF
TRBJ2-3 TRBV29-1 - - TGCAGCGTTGGAGGGGACGCCCCGATCACAGATACGCAGTATTTT CSVGGDAPITDTQYF
TRBJ2-3 TRBV29-1 - - TGCAGCGTCCAATCCCCGGTCCGGGCAGATACGCAGTATTTT CSVQSPVRADTQYF
TRBJ2-7 TRBV12-3/TRBV12-4 - - TGTGCCAGCAGTTCCTCGTCAGGGAATGAGCAGTACTTC CASSSSSGNEQYF
TRBJ2-7 TRBV20-1 - few TGCAGTGCTAGTGAAGGGAGCTCCTACGAGCAGTACTTC CSASEGSSYEQYF
TRBJ1-6 TRBV3-1 - once TGTGCCAGCAGCCAAGAAACCCACGATAATTCACCCCTCCACTTT CASSQETHDNSPLHF
TRBJ2-7 TRBV5-1 - - TGCGCCAGCAGCTTCTGGACAGCTTCGGGTGGCGAGCAGTACTTC CASSFWTASGGEQYF
TRBJ2-1 TRBV10-3 - - TGTGCCATCAGTAGCTCGGACAGCCGGCAGTTCTTC CAISSSDSRQFF
TRBJ2-1 TRBV24-1 TRBD2 few TGTGCCACCAGCGTCGGGACTAGCGGGGGCAGGTATGAGCAGTTCTTC CATSVGTSGGRYEQFF
TRBJ2-7 TRBV7-3 TRBD1 few TGTGCCAGCAGCTTATGGGACAGATACGAGCAGTACTTC CASSLWDRYEQYF
TRBJ1-2 TRBV9 TRBD1 - TGTGCCAGCAGCCCAGTGGACAGGGCTAACTATGGCTACACCTTC CASSPVDRANYGYTF
TRBJ2-1 TRBV2 - few TGTGCCAGCAGTGGGGCCGGGCGAAATGAGCAGTTCTTC CASSGAGRNEQFF
TRBJ2-7 TRBV7-9 - few TGTGCCAGCAGCCCGAGGTCGGGGGGCTCACTGGGGCTCGAGCAGTACTTC CASSPRSGGSLGLEQYF
TRBJ2-1 TRBV29-1 TRBD1 - TGCAGCGTTGAAGAGGACAGGGGGCTGAATGAGCAGTTCTTC CSVEEDRGLNEQFF
TRBJ2-1 TRBV3-1 - - TGTGCCAGCGGGAGTAGAGATGAGCAGTTCTTC CASGSRDEQFF
TRBJ1-4 TRBV20-1 TRBD1 - TGCAGTGCTAGAGATCTGGGACAGGGTAATGAAAAACTGTTTTTT CSARDLGQGNEKLFF
TRBJ2-5 TRBV29-1 TRBD1 - TGCAGCCTCTCATTTGGGACAGCCGCTGAAGAGACCCAGTACTTC CSLSFGTAAEETQYF
TRBJ2-7 TRBV12-3/TRBV12-4 TRBD2 few TGTGCCAGCAGTTTCCCACTAGCGGGTACTGCCGGCTACGAGCAGTACTTC CASSFPLAGTAGYEQYF
TRBJ1-5 TRBV10-3 - - TGTGCCACAAAAACCGGGACGGGCAATCAGCCCCAGCATTTT CATKTGTGNQPQHF
TRBJ2-7 TRBV6-5 - - TGTGCCAGCGCCATCTCCAGAAACTACGAGCAGTACTTC CASAISRNYEQYF
TRBJ2-4 TRBV20-1 TRBD2 - TGCAGTGCTAGAGTTCCTAGCGGGGGCAAAAACATTCAGTACTTC CSARVPSGGKNIQYF
TRBJ2-7 TRBV6-5 TRBD2 few TGTGCCAGCAGTTCCCGGGGGGTCTCCTACGAGCAGTACTTC CASSSRGVSYEQYF
TRBJ2-7 TRBV29-1 - few TGCAGCGCTGCTAGGGCCGGATTATACGAGCAGTACTTC CSAARAGLYEQYF
TRBJ2-4 TRBV6-6 - - TGTGCCAGCGGGCAAGAGGAGGCCAAAAACATTCAGTACTTC CASGQEEAKNIQYF